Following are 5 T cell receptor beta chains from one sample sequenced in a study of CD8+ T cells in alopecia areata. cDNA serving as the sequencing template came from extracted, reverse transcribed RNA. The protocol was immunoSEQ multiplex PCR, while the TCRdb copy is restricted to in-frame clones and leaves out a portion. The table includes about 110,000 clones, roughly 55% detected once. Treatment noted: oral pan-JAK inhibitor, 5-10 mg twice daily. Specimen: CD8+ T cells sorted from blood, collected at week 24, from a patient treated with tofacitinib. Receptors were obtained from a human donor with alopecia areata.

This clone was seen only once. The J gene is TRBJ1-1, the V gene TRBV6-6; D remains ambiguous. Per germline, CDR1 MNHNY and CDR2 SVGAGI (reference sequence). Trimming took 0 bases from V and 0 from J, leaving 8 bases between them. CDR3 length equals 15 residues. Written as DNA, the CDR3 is TGTGCCAGCAGTTACTCGGAGGAAATGAACACTGAAGCTTTCTTT. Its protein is CASSYSEEMNTEAFF.

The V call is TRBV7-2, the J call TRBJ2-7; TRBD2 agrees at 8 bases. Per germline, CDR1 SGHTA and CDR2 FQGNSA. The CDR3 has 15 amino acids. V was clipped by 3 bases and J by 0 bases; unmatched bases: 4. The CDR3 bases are TGTGCCAGCAGCTTTAGCGGGGAGAGCTCCTACGAGCAGTACTTC. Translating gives CASSFSGESSYEQYF.

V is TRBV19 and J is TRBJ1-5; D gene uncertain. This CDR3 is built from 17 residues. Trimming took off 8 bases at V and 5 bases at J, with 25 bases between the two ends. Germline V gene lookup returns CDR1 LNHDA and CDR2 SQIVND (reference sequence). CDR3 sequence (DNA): TGTGCCAGTGCCCGTAATCCAGGTTCGCACTTTGATCAGCCCCAGCATTTT. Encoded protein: CASARNPGSHFDQPQHF.

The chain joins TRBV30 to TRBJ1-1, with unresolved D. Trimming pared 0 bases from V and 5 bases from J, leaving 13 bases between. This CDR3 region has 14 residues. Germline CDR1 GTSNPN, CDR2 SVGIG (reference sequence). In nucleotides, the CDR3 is TGTGCCTGGAGTGTACCCTTTAGTGAGACTGAAGCTTTCTTT. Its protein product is CAWSVPFSETEAFF.

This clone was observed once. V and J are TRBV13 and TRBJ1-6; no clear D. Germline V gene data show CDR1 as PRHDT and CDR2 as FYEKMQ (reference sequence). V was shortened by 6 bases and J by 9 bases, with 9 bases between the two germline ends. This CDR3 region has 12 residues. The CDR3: CASREETSPLHF. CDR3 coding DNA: TGTGCCAGCAGGGAGGAGACTTCACCCCTCCACTTT.